The rows below give T cell receptor beta chains drawn from one sample of a study of identical twins. TCRdb itself ran the 5' RACE reads through MiXCR, one entry per CDR3 protein. The data contain more than 400,000 distinct CDR3 sequences, approximately 14% of them seen just once; the ten biggest clones take up 0.44%. The sample was also linked to a second study, of yellow fever vaccine responses in identical twins.

The sample taken for sequencing was CD4+ T cells sorted from blood. Receptors originate from a woman under 30 in good health. The CDR3 runs from the conserved cysteine through the conserved F or W. Each record gives: J gene, clone size, D gene, V gene, CDR3 protein, CDR3 DNA. The D gene is left open where the match is weak. Some rows have no size entry. The others give once, few or many, or a class for an expanded clone.

TRBJ1-2	.	.	TRBV6-5	CASSYETRTDNYGYTF	TGTGCCAGCAGTTACGAAACGAGGACGGATAACTATGGCTACACCTTC
TRBJ2-3	few	.	TRBV15	CATSTRRGGGGTSTDTQYF	TGTGCCACCAGCACACGCAGAGGGGGCGGGGGAACTAGCACAGATACGCAGTATTTT
TRBJ1-4	few	.	TRBV12-3/TRBV12-4	CASSSGPPEGEKLFF	TGTGCCAGCAGCTCCGGACCCCCGGAGGGAGAAAAACTGTTTTTT
TRBJ2-2	few	TRBD1	TRBV25-1	CASSDPGTGSTGELFF	TGTGCCAGCAGTGATCCCGGGACAGGGAGCACCGGGGAGCTGTTTTTT
TRBJ2-3	few	.	TRBV10-3	CAIRGTELSTDTQYF	TGTGCCATCAGGGGGACGGAGCTTAGCACAGATACGCAGTATTTT
TRBJ2-5	many	.	TRBV4-1	CASSQGLVVQETQYF	TGCGCCAGCAGCCAAGGACTAGTTGTCCAAGAGACCCAGTACTTC
TRBJ1-2	few	TRBD1	TRBV20-1	CSARDHRTGDYGYTF	TGCAGTGCTAGAGATCACCGGACAGGGGACTATGGCTACACCTTC
TRBJ2-7	few	TRBD2	TRBV20-1	CSASLLAGGAGEQYF	TGCAGTGCAAGCCTTCTAGCGGGAGGAGCTGGCGAGCAGTACTTC
TRBJ1-1	many	.	TRBV5-1	CASSLGGVMNTEAFF	TGCGCCAGCAGCTTGGGAGGGGTTATGAACACTGAAGCTTTCTTT
TRBJ2-7	.	.	TRBV5-1	CASSLEAGRNEQYF	TGCGCCAGCAGCTTGGAGGCAGGGCGGAACGAGCAGTACTTC
TRBJ2-3	.	.	TRBV29-1	CSVARGLTDTQYF	TGCAGCGTTGCCAGGGGACTCACAGATACGCAGTATTTT
TRBJ2-2	.	.	TRBV29-1	CSVVGARDTGELFF	TGCAGCGTTGTTGGGGCCCGAGACACCGGGGAGCTGTTTTTT
TRBJ2-1	.	.	TRBV19	CASSMTGTEYNEQFF	TGTGCCAGTAGCATGACCGGGACCGAATACAATGAGCAGTTCTTC
TRBJ2-1	few	TRBD2	TRBV7-2	CASSYRLANEQFF	TGTGCCAGCAGCTACCGACTAGCGAACGAGCAGTTCTTC
TRBJ2-5	few	TRBD1	TRBV20-1	CSARLYGTGHSRAETQYF	TGCAGTGCTAGACTTTACGGGACAGGGCACTCAAGGGCAGAGACCCAGTACTTC
TRBJ2-3	few	.	TRBV20-1	CSASMLAPSTDTQYF	TGCAGTGCTAGTATGCTGGCGCCTAGCACAGATACGCAGTATTTT
TRBJ2-7	.	TRBD1	TRBV9	CASSASGTGAHEQYF	TGTGCCAGCAGCGCGAGTGGGACAGGGGCCCACGAGCAGTACTTC
TRBJ2-3	.	TRBD2	TRBV5-1	CASKSGGGTDTQYF	TGCGCCAGCAAATCGGGGGGGGGCACAGATACGCAGTATTTT